A single sample is the source of the 15 T cell receptor beta chains below, sequenced in a study of shared clonotypes between healthy human individuals. Generated by immunoSEQ multiplex PCR, the TCRdb table keeps only in-frame clones and is missing some. The data show roughly 500,000 clones, approximately 95% seen once. The source material was naive CD4+ T cells sorted from blood. Subset reported: CD45RA+ positively selected. The receptors here all came from a woman in her 30s in good health.

This chain links TRBV28 with TRBJ2-1; 12 bases fit TRBD2. CDR1 and CDR2 (germline): MDHEN, SYDVKM. The CDR3 has 14 amino acids. The junction had 2 bases not matched to a gene; V was cut back by 6 bases and J by 5 bases. The CDR3 nucleotides are TGTGCCAGCAGACCTAGCGGGAGGGACAATGAGCAGTTCTTC. The encoded protein is CASRPSGRDNEQFF.

The chain couples TRBV30 to TRBJ2-1, with 13 positions matching TRBD2. The CDR3 consists of 13 residues. Germline values: CDR1 GTSNPN, CDR2 SVGIG (reference sequence). V was clipped by 5 bases and J by 9 bases; unmatched bases: 4. CDR3 DNA sequence: TGTGCCTGGGGACTAGCGGGAGTAGGTGAGCAGTTCTTC. It is translated as CAWGLAGVGEQFF.

This sequence joins TRBV2 and TRBJ1-4, with TRBD1 matching over 8 bases. Losses at the gene ends were 6 bases for V and 15 bases for J; bases not matched to a gene: 15. The CDR3 totals 14 residues. Looked up from germline, CDR1 is SNHLY and CDR2 is FYNNEI. The CDR3 DNA reads TGTGCCAGCAGCATCGGACAGGGCTTTGATGAGATGTTTTTT. Amino acid sequence: CASSIGQGFDEMFF.

The chain employs TRBV27 and TRBJ1-2; D uncertain. Trimming cost V 5 bases and J 7 bases, with 20 bases left between them. The CDR3 extends over 15 amino acids. The germline gives CDR1 MNHEY, CDR2 SMNVEV (reference sequence). For the CDR3, the DNA is TGTGCCAGCAGTCCGCGACCGGGAGGAGGTGGTGGCTACACCTTC. Its protein product is CASSPRPGGGGGYTF.

The V and J genes are TRBV11-2 and TRBJ1-5, with no clear D. This CDR3 spans 14 amino acids. Trimming removed 3 bases from V and 3 bases from J, with 9 bases in between. The germline gives CDR1 SGHAT, CDR2 FQNNGV. DNA of the CDR3: TGTGCCAGCAGCTTGGGCCGGAACAATCAGCCCCAGCATTTT. This sequence encodes CASSLGRNNQPQHF.

The CDR3 loop is CASSLDRSGRVPYEQYF. The CDR3 region has the DNA TGTGCCAGCAGCTTAGATCGGAGCGGGAGGGTCCCCTACGAGCAGTACTTC. The genes are TRBV11-2 and TRBJ2-7; 10 bases align to TRBD2. The V gene end was trimmed by 0 bases and the J gene end by 2 bases; junction bases not matched to a gene: 7. There are 17 residues in the CDR3. Germline lookup yields CDR1 SGHAT and CDR2 FQNNGV. The whole variable domain, remainder taken from reference TRBV11-2 and TRBJ2-7, is EAGVAQSPRYKIIEKRQSVAFWCNPISGHATLYWYQQILGQGPKLLIQFQNNGVVDDSQLPKDRFSAERLKGVDSTLKIQPAKLEDSAVYLCASSLDRSGRVPYEQYFGPGTRLTVT.

This sequence joins TRBV4-1 and TRBJ1-4; no clear D. Germline loops: CDR1 MGHRA, CDR2 YSYEKL. The CDR3 runs 15 residues. The germline V and J ends were trimmed by 2 bases and 3 bases, with 10 bases remaining between them. The CDR3: CASSQSAGPNEKLFF. CDR3 sequence (DNA): TGCGCCAGCAGCCAAAGTGCAGGTCCTAATGAAAAACTGTTTTTT.

In DNA form, the CDR3 reads TGCGCCAGCAGCTACCGGGACAGGGGCCCCTTGGGGCAGTACTTC. This gives the protein CASSYRDRGPLGQYF. The chain is built from TRBV5-1 and TRBJ2-7, with 10 bases aligning to TRBD1. CDR1 SGHRS and CDR2 YFSETQ come from the germline V gene. Trimming took 3 bases from V and 9 from J; bases not matched to a gene: 12. The CDR3 has 15 residues.

The V call is TRBV28, the J call TRBJ2-7; weak D call: TRBD2 (7 bases). V shed 5 bases and J shed 7 bases, with 27 bases lying between them. Germline V gene sequence: CDR1 MDHEN, CDR2 SYDVKM. This CDR3 is 17 amino acids long. The CDR3 protein is CASSPNHGAGAAGEQYF. Written as DNA, the CDR3 is TGTGCCAGCAGTCCTAATCATGGCGCAGGGGCAGCGGGAGAGCAGTACTTC.

The sample holds one count of this clone. This chain joins TRBV27 and TRBJ2-5; 8 bases are a match to TRBD2. CDR3 length equals 16 residues. Trimming cost V 6 bases and J 5 bases; bases outside gene matches: 14. CDR1 is MNHEY, CDR2 SMNVEV, per germline (reference sequence). This chain's CDR3 is CASSSTPAGVWETQYF. CDR3 bases: TGTGCCAGCAGCTCAACCCCAGCGGGAGTATGGGAGACCCAGTACTTC.

The chain links TRBV28 to TRBJ2-5, with D unclear. Judging by the DNA end, TRBJ2-7 fits better; the J call may be wrong. The CDR3 loop spans 14 amino acids. In germline, CDR1 is MDHEN, CDR2 SYDVKM. CDR3 region: CASSFGQLRNEQYF. The CDR3 DNA sequence: TGTGCCAGCAGTTTTGGGCAGCTTCGGAACGAGCAGTACTTC.

This chain links TRBV28 with TRBJ2-7, with TRBD1 as a possible D gene (5 bases). This CDR3 is built from 15 residues. Trimming stripped 6 bases from V and 2 bases from J, with 17 bases between. Germline loops: CDR1 MDHEN, CDR2 SYDVKM. Here the CDR3 reads CASRTKKDRTYEQYF. In DNA form, the CDR3 reads TGTGCCAGCAGAACAAAGAAAGACAGAACCTACGAGCAGTACTTC.

V and J are TRBV18 and TRBJ1-3; 11 bases fit TRBD1. The length of the CDR3 is 17 residues. The junction had 8 bases not matched to a gene; V was cut back by 3 bases and J by 4 bases. Germline-derived CDR1 and CDR2 are KGHSH and LQKENI. The CDR3 reads CASSPSGQGAIGNTIYF. The CDR3 nucleotides are TGTGCCAGCTCACCCTCCGGACAGGGGGCGATCGGAAACACCATATATTTT.

This sequence joins TRBV9 and TRBJ2-3, with D unresolved. The germline CDR1 and CDR2 sequences are SGDLS and YYNGEE. The CDR3 contains 11 residues. V was shortened by 4 bases and J by 4 bases, with 4 bases between the two germline ends. CDR3: CASSSADTQYF. The CDR3, as DNA: TGTGCCAGCAGCAGCGCAGATACGCAGTATTTT.

This sequence joins TRBV7-9 and TRBJ2-5; 12 bases agree with TRBD1. CDR1 SEHNR and CDR2 FQNEAQ come from the germline V gene (reference sequence). The CDR3 extends over 15 amino acids. The junction had 6 bases not matched to a gene; V was cut back by 5 bases and J by 5 bases. This CDR3 is CASSAGQGAGETQYF. The CDR3 region has the DNA TGTGCCAGCAGCGCGGGACAGGGGGCCGGCGAGACCCAGTACTTC.